These T cell receptor beta chains were read from a single sample in a study of shared clonotypes between healthy human individuals. Profiling relied on immunoSEQ multiplex PCR, and the TCRdb table lists in-frame clones only, not all of them. The sample yields approximately 2,300,000 clones, 85% to 95% seen once. The sequencing sample was made of naive CD4+ T cells from PBMCs. These receptors were collected from a man aged 18 to 30 in good health. Some clones in this sample may be carry-over from other donors' samples. The CDR3 runs from the conserved cysteine through the conserved F or W. The order of the fields is clone size, J gene, V gene, D gene, CDR3 protein, CDR3 DNA. D genes are given only for firm matches. Rows may omit the clone size; those that give it use once, few, many or a size class.

clone_size: -
j_call: TRBJ2-3
v_call: TRBV6-1
d_call: TRBD2
cdr3_aa: CASRKAGIDTQYF
cdr3_nt: TGTGCCAGCAGAAAAGCGGGGATTGATACGCAGTATTTT

clone_size: -
j_call: TRBJ2-1
v_call: TRBV15
d_call: TRBD2
cdr3_aa: CATSRDSLAGAWQFF
cdr3_nt: TGTGCCACCAGCAGAGATTCACTAGCGGGAGCCTGGCAGTTCTTC

clone_size: -
j_call: TRBJ2-1
v_call: TRBV7-5
d_call: -
cdr3_aa: CVRSLRGLFNEQFF
cdr3_nt: TGTGTCAGAAGCTTGAGGGGCCTCTTCAATGAGCAGTTCTTC

clone_size: -
j_call: TRBJ2-1
v_call: TRBV6-5
d_call: -
cdr3_aa: CASSYLAGEDEQFF
cdr3_nt: TGTGCCAGCAGTTACCTCGCAGGGGAGGATGAGCAGTTCTTC

clone_size: -
j_call: TRBJ1-1
v_call: TRBV9
d_call: -
cdr3_aa: CASSVQGNTEAFF
cdr3_nt: TGTGCCAGCAGCGTGCAGGGAAACACTGAAGCTTTCTTT

clone_size: few
j_call: TRBJ1-1
v_call: TRBV10-3
d_call: -
cdr3_aa: CAITNGREAFF
cdr3_nt: TGTGCCATCACAAATGGAAGAGAAGCTTTCTTT

clone_size: -
j_call: TRBJ2-5
v_call: TRBV5-1
d_call: -
cdr3_aa: CASSLAMGRMQETQYF
cdr3_nt: TGCGCCAGCAGCTTGGCCATGGGTAGGATGCAAGAGACCCAGTACTTC

clone_size: -
j_call: TRBJ2-5
v_call: TRBV29-1
d_call: -
cdr3_aa: CSGTVQETQYF
cdr3_nt: TGCAGCGGGACAGTTCAAGAGACCCAGTACTTC

clone_size: -
j_call: TRBJ1-4
v_call: TRBV19
d_call: -
cdr3_aa: CASSMGDFLSTNEKLFF
cdr3_nt: TGTGCCAGTAGTATGGGGGACTTCCTGTCAACTAATGAAAAACTGTTTTTT

clone_size: -
j_call: TRBJ2-3
v_call: TRBV2
d_call: TRBD2
cdr3_aa: CASSLLAGPTDTQYF
cdr3_nt: TGTGCCAGCAGTCTGCTAGCGGGGCCCACAGATACGCAGTATTTT

clone_size: -
j_call: TRBJ1-2
v_call: TRBV18
d_call: TRBD1
cdr3_aa: CASSDPTGEYGYTF
cdr3_nt: TGTGCCAGCTCGGACCCGACAGGGGAATATGGCTACACCTTC

clone_size: -
j_call: TRBJ2-1
v_call: TRBV6-5
d_call: -
cdr3_aa: CASSRDFDNEQFF
cdr3_nt: TGTGCCAGCAGCCGGGACTTCGACAATGAGCAGTTCTTC

clone_size: few
j_call: TRBJ2-7
v_call: TRBV5-5
d_call: -
cdr3_aa: CASSFGPASSYEQYF
cdr3_nt: TGTGCCAGCAGCTTTGGCCCAGCGTCCTCCTACGAGCAGTACTTC

clone_size: -
j_call: TRBJ2-7
v_call: TRBV27
d_call: TRBD1
cdr3_aa: CASSLDRVSYEQYF
cdr3_nt: TGTGCCAGCAGTCTCGACAGGGTCTCCTACGAGCAGTACTTC

clone_size: -
j_call: TRBJ2-1
v_call: TRBV2
d_call: TRBD2
cdr3_aa: CASSAGTSGRATKFF
cdr3_nt: TGTGCCAGCAGCGCCGGGACTAGCGGGAGGGCAACTAAGTTCTTC

clone_size: -
j_call: TRBJ1-2
v_call: TRBV28
d_call: -
cdr3_aa: CASSLGQKIYGYTF
cdr3_nt: TGTGCCAGCAGTTTAGGGCAGAAAATCTATGGCTACACCTTC